The clone carrying this TCR beta chain was recorded once. Its target is not known. This record belongs to a study of cytomegalovirus exposure and HLA in healthy donors. This CDR3 has 16 amino acids. Trimming cost V 3 bases and J 2 bases, with 16 bases left between them. The germline CDR1 and CDR2 sequences are MDHEN and SYDVKM. Both 60 Vbeta primers and 13 Jbeta primers went into the PCR. Generated by immunoSEQ multiplex PCR, the TCRdb table keeps only in-frame clones and is missing some. The sample contains fewer than 110,000 clones, more than 75% of which appear only once. The study's findings and limits: Reportedly, HLA-A and HLA-B alleles of most subjects were accurately predicted from TCR beta.

Specimen: PBMCs. This sequence joins TRBV28 and TRBJ1-1; possible D gene TRBD1, 5 bases. This clonotype was sampled from a woman aged 18-30 years in good health and CMV-seropositive. The CDR3, as DNA: TGTGCCAGCAGTTTGGTAGGGCGCGGGGGAAACACTGAAGCTTTCTTT. Residues: CASSLVGRGGNTEAFF.